The clone carrying this T cell receptor beta chain was recorded many times. To make TCR beta libraries, researchers used iRepertoire HTBI primers and Arm-PCR of CDR3 regions. TCRdb ran MiXCR on the multiplex PCR reads and lists one entry per CDR3 protein. The table records around 320,000 distinct CDR3 sequences, around 15% of them present only once. These data originate in a study of regulatory T cells in long-lasting Graves disease. The CDR3 length is 16 residues. V was trimmed by 5 bases and J by 4 bases, leaving 21 bases between them. Germline V gene data show CDR1 as DFQATT and CDR2 as SNEGSKA (reference sequence). Time point noted: newly diagnosed GD, antithyroid drugs for less than 3 months. The TCR library was made from RNA extracted from PBMCs. These data were likewise used in another study, on T cells in Graves' hyperthyroidism and ophthalmopathy.

This receptor was identified in a man aged 35 to 55 with Graves disease. The source was peripheral blood mononuclear cells (PBMCs), collected at new diagnosis, from a patient treated with antithyroid drugs. J is TRBJ1-5 and V is TRBV20-1; D remains unclear. This chain's CDR3 is CSAPLGLAFSNQPQHF. CDR3 nucleotides: TGCAGTGCTCCTTTAGGATTAGCTTTTAGTAATCAGCCCCAGCATTTT.